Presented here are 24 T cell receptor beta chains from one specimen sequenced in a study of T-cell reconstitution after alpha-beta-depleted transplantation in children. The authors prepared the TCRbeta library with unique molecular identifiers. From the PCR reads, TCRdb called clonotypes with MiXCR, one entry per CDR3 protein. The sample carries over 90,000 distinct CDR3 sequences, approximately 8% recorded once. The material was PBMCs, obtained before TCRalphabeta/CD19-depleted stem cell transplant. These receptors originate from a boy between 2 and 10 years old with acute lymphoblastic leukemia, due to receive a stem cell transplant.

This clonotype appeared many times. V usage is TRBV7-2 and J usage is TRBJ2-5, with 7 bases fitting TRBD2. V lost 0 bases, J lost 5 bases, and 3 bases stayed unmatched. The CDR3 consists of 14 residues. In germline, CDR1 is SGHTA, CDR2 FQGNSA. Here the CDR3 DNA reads TGTGCCAGCAGCTTAGCCGGACTAGAGGAGACCCAGTACTTC. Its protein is CASSLAGLEETQYF. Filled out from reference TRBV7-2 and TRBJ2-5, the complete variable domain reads GAGVSQSPSNKVTEKGKDVELRCDPISGHTALYWYRQSLGQGLEFLIYFQGNSAPDKSGLPSDRFSAERTGGSVSTLTIQRTQQEDSAVYLCASSLAGLEETQYFGPGTRLLVL.

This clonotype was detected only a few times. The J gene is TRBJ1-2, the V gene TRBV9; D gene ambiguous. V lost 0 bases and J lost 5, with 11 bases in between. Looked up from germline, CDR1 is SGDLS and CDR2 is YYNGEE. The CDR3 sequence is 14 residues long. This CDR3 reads CASSVDVKAYGYTF. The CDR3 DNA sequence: TGTGCCAGCAGCGTAGACGTCAAGGCGTATGGCTACACCTTC.

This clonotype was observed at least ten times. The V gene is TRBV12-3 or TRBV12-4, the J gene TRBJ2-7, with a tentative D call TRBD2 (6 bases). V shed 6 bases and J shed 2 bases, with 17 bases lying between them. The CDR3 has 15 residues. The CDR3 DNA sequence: TGTGCCAGCAGCGGGGGACCGCCGAAGCCCTACGAGCAGTACTTC. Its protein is CASSGGPPKPYEQYF.

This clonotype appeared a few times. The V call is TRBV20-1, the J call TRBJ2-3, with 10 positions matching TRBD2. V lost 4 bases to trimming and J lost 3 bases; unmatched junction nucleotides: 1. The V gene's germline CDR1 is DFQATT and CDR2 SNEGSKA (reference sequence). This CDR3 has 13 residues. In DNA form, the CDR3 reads TGCAGTGCTACTAGCGGGGGAACAGATACGCAGTATTTT. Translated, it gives CSATSGGTDTQYF.

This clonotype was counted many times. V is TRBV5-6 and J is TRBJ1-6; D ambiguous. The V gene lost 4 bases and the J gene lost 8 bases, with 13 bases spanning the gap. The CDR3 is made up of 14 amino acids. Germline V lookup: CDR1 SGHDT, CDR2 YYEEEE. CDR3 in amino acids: CASSRTGWDSPLHF. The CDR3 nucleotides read TGTGCCAGCAGCCGAACTGGCTGGGATTCACCCCTCCACTTT.

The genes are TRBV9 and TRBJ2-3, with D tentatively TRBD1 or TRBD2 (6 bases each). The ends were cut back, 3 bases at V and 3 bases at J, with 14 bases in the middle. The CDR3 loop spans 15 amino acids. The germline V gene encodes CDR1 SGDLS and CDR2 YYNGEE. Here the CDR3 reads CASSAEGGTTDTQYF. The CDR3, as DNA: TGTGCCAGCAGCGCCGAGGGGGGTACGACAGATACGCAGTATTTT.

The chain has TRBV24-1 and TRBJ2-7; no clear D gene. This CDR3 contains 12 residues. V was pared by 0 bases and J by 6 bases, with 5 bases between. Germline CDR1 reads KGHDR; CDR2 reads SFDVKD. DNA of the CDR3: TGTGCCACCAGTGATTTGGAGTCCGAGCAGTACTTC. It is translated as CATSDLESEQYF.

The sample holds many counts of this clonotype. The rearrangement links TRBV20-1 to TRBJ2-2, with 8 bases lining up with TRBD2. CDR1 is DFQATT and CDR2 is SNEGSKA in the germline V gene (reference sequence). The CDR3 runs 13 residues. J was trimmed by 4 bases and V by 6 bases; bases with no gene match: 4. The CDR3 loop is CSAEREITGELFF. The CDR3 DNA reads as TGCAGTGCCGAGCGGGAGATCACCGGGGAGCTGTTTTTT.

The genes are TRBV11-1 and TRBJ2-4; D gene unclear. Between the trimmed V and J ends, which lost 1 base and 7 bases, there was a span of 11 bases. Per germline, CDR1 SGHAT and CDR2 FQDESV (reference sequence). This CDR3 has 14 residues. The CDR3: CASSLVGVWNIQYF. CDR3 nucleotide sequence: TGTGCCAGCAGCTTAGTTGGGGTTTGGAACATTCAGTACTTC.

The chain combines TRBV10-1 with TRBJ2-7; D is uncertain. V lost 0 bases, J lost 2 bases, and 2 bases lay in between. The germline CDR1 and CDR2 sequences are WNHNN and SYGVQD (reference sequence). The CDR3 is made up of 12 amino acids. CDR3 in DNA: TGCGCCAGCAGTGAGTCCACCTACGAGCAGTACTTC. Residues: CASSESTYEQYF.

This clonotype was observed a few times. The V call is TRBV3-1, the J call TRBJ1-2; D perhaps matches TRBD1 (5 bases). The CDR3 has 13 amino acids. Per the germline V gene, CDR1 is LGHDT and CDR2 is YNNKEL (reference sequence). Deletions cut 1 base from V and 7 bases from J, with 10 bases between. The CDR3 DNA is TGTGCCAGCAGCCAAGGTAGGGGAGCTGGCTACACCTTC. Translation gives CASSQGRGAGYTF. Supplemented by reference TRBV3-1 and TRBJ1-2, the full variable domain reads DTAVSQTPKYLVTQMGNDKSIKCEQNLGHDTMYWYKQDSKKFLKIMFSYNNKELIINETVPNRFSPKSPDKAHLNLHINSLELGDSAVYFCASSQGRGAGYTFGSGTRLTVV.

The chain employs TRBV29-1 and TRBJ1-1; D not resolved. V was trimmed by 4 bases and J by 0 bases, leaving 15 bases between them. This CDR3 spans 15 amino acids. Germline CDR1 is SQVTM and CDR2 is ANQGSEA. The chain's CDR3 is CSVGEGWIMNTEAFF. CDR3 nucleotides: TGCAGCGTTGGCGAGGGTTGGATTATGAACACTGAAGCTTTCTTT.

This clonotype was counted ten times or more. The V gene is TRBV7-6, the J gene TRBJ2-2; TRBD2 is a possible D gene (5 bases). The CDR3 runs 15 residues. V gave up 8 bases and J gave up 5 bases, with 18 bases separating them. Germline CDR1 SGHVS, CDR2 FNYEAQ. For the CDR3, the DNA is TGTGCCAGCCATAGAGGTTTGGAGGTTACCGGGGAGCTGTTTTTT. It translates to CASHRGLEVTGELFF.

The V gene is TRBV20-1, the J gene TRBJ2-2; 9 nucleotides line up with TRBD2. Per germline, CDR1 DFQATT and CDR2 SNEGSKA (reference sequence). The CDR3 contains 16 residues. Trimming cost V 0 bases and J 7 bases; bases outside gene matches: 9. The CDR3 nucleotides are TGCAGTGCTAGAGATACCAGCGGGGGGCGGAACGGGGAGCTGTTTTTT. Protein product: CSARDTSGGRNGELFF.

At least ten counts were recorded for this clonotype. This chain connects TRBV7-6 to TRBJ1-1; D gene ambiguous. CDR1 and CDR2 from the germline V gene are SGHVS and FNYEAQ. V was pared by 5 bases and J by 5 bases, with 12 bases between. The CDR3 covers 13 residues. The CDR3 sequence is CASSLRVGTEAFF. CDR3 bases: TGTGCCAGCAGCCTACGAGTAGGAACTGAAGCTTTCTTT.

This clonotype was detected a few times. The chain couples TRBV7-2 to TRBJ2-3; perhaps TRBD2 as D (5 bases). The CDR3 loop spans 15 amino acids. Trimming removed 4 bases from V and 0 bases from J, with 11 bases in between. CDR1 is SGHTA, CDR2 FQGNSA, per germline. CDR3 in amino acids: CASSSRRTSTDTQYF. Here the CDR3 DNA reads TGTGCCAGCAGCTCGCGCCGGACTAGCACAGATACGCAGTATTTT.

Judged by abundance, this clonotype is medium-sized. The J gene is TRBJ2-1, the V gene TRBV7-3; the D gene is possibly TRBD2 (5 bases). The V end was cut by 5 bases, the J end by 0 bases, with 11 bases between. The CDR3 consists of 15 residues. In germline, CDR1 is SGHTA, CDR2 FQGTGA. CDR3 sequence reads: CASSLEGLSYNEQFF. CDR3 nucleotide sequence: TGTGCCAGCAGCCTAGAGGGCCTCTCCTACAATGAGCAGTTCTTC.

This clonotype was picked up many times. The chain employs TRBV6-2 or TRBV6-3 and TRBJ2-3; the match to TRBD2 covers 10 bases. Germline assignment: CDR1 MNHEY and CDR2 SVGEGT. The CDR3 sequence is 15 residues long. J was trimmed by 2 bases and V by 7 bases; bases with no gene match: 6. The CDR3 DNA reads TGTGCCAGCACCAGTCTAGCGGGGGTCACAGATACGCAGTATTTT. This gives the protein CASTSLAGVTDTQYF.

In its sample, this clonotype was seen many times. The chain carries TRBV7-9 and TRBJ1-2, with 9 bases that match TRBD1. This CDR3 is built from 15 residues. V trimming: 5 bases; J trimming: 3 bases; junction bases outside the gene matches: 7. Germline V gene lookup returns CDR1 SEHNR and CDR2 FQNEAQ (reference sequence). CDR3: CASSSRDRAYYGYTF. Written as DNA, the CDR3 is TGTGCCAGCAGCAGCCGGGACAGGGCATACTATGGCTACACCTTC.

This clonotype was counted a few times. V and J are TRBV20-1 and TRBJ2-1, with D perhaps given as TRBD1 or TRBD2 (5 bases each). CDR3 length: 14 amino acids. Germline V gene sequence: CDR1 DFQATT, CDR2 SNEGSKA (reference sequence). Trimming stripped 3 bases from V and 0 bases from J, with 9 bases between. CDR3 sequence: CSASWGSSYNEQFF. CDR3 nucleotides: TGCAGTGCTAGCTGGGGGAGCTCCTACAATGAGCAGTTCTTC.

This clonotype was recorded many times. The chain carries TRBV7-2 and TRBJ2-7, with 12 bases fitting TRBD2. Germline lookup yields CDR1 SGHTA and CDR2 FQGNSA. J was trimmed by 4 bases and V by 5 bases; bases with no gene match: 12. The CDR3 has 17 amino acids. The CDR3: CASSILAGGRHGYEQYF. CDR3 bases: TGTGCCAGCAGCATACTAGCGGGGGGACGCCATGGGTACGAGCAGTACTTC.

CDR3 in amino acids: CASSQGRYTGELFF. Written as DNA, the CDR3 is TGTGCCAGCAGCCAAGGGCGATACACCGGGGAGCTGTTTTTT. J is TRBJ2-2 and V is TRBV3-1; D not resolved. Germline V lookup: CDR1 LGHDT, CDR2 YNNKEL (reference sequence). V was shortened by 1 base and J by 3 bases, with 6 bases between the two germline ends. The CDR3 has 14 residues.

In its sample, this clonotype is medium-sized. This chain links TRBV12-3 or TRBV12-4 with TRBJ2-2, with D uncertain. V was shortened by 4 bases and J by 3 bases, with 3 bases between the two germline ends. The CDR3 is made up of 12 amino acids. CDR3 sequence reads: CASSWDTGELFF. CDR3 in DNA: TGTGCCAGCAGTTGGGACACCGGGGAGCTGTTTTTT.

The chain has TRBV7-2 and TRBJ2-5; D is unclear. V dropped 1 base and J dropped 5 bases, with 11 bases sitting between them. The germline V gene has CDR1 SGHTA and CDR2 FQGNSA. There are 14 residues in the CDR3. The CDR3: CASSLVYPRETQYF. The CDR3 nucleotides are TGTGCCAGCAGCTTAGTCTACCCTCGGGAGACCCAGTACTTC.